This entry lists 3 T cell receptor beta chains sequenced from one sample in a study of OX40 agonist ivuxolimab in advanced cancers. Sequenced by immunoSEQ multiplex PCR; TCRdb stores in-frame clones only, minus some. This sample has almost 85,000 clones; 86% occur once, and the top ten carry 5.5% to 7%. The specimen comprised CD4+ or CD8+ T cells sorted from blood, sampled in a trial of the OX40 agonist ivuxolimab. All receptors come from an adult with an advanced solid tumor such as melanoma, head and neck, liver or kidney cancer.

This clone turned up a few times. CDR3 protein: CASSWTDRAYTF. Written as DNA, the CDR3 is TGTGCCAGTAGTTGGACCGACAGGGCCTACACCTTC. The chain has TRBV19 and TRBJ1-2, with 7 bases aligning to TRBD1. J lost 10 bases, V lost 5 bases, and 7 bases had no gene match. The CDR3 runs 12 residues. Germline assignment: CDR1 LNHDA and CDR2 SQIVND (reference sequence). The variable domain in full, with the rest retrieved from reference TRBV19 and TRBJ1-2, is DGGITQSPKYLFRKEGQNVTLSCEQNLNHDAMYWYRQDPGQGLRLIYYSQIVNDFQKGDIAEGYSVSREKKESFPLTVTSAQKNPTAFYLCASSWTDRAYTFGSGTRLTVV.

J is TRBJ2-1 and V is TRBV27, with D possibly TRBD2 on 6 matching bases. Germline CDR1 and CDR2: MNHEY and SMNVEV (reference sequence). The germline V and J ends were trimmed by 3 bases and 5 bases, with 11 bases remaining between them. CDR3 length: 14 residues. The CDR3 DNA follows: TGTGCCAGCAGTTTGGGGGGTCCGAACAATGAGCAGTTCTTC. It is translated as CASSLGGPNNEQFF.

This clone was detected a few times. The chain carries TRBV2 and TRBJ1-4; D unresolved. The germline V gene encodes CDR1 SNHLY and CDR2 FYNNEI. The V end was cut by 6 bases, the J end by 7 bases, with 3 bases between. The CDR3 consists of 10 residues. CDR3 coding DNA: TGTGCCAGCAGGGTTGAAAAACTGTTTTTT. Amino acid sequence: CASRVEKLFF.